The 32 T cell receptor beta chains presented below share a single source sample, sequenced in a study of coeliac disease. The study's findings and limits: Control samples showed higher TRB and TRG clonality than intraepithelial and lamina propria samples in active celiac disease.

Sequenced by immunoSEQ multiplex PCR; TCRdb stores in-frame clones only, minus some. The repertoire includes 3,000 to 4,000 clones, about 66% of them detected once, and approximately 5.1% sits in the top ten. Their recognized antigens are unknown. Sequencing was done on a sample of intraepithelial lymphocytes from the gut. The receptors shown here come from a woman in her fifties or sixties with active celiac disease.

V is TRBV6-5 and J is TRBJ2-5; 7 nucleotides match TRBD2. Germline V gene data show CDR1 as MNHEY and CDR2 as SVGAGI. The V and J ends lost 6 bases and 3 bases, in that order; junction bases with no gene match: 10. The CDR3 has 15 residues. The CDR3 DNA follows: TGTGCCAGCAGGGGAGGGCAGCCGGCGGAAGAGACCCAGTACTTC. This sequence encodes CASRGGQPAEETQYF.

The V and J genes are TRBV5-4 and TRBJ2-3; 10 bases are a match to TRBD1. The V gene's germline CDR1 is SGHNT and CDR2 YYREEE (reference sequence). The V gene end was trimmed by 4 bases and the J gene end by 4 bases; junction bases not matched to a gene: 12. The CDR3 contains 17 residues. CDR3 sequence: CASSRKTGGSGPDTQYF. The CDR3 DNA is TGTGCCAGCAGCCGGAAGACAGGGGGCAGTGGGCCAGATACGCAGTATTTT.

The chain employs TRBV29-1 and TRBJ1-2, with 8 bases identical to TRBD1. Germline V gene lookup returns CDR1 SQVTM and CDR2 ANQGSEA. This CDR3 comprises 14 residues. The trim removed 4 bases at V and 6 bases at J, leaving 10 bases unmatched. CDR3 residues: CSVGERTGSDGYTF. CDR3 DNA: TGCAGCGTTGGGGAGCGGACAGGGTCGGATGGCTACACCTTC. The whole variable domain, remainder taken from reference TRBV29-1 and TRBJ1-2, is SAVISQKPSRDICQRGTSLTIQCQVDSQVTMMFWYRQQPGQSLTLIATANQGSEATYESGFVIDKFPISRPNLTFSTLTVSNMSPEDSSIYLCSVGERTGSDGYTFGSGTRLTVV.

J is TRBJ1-1 and V is TRBV5-1, with 7 bases identical to TRBD1. V dropped 2 bases and J dropped 1; count of bases not matched to a gene: 2. The CDR3 has 14 residues. Germline values: CDR1 SGHRS, CDR2 YFSETQ. In DNA, the CDR3 is TGCGCCAGCAGCTTCCGGGACAGGAACACTGAAGCTTTCTTT. Translating gives CASSFRDRNTEAFF.

This chain connects TRBV6-1 to TRBJ1-5, with 7 bases that match TRBD1. In germline, CDR1 is MNHNS, CDR2 SASEGT. Unmatched junction bases numbered 12, after V lost 1 base and J lost 0 bases. The CDR3 loop spans 19 amino acids. As DNA, the CDR3 is TGTGCCAGCAGTGAAGTGAGGGTTGGGGGACAGTATAGCAATCAGCCCCAGCATTTT. Translating gives CASSEVRVGGQYSNQPQHF.

The chain links TRBV30 to TRBJ1-6; TRBD1 agrees at 9 bases. Germline CDR1 and CDR2: GTSNPN and SVGIG (reference sequence). The CDR3 spans 14 residues. Unmatched junction bases numbered 4, after V lost 3 bases and J lost 7 bases. The CDR3 reads CAWRGTGRNSPLHF. The CDR3 coding sequence is TGTGCCTGGAGGGGGACAGGGCGGAATTCACCCCTCCACTTT.

The rearrangement links TRBV30 to TRBJ2-7; 8 bases match TRBD2. Per germline, CDR1 GTSNPN and CDR2 SVGIG (reference sequence). CDR3 length: 16 amino acids. J was trimmed by 6 bases and V by 6 bases; bases with no gene match: 19. CDR3 protein: CACTPGRGLGFSEQYF. In nucleotides, the CDR3 is TGTGCCTGTACCCCCGGGCGGGGACTAGGCTTTAGCGAGCAGTACTTC.

The genes are TRBV28 and TRBJ2-7, with 9 bases matching TRBD1. J was trimmed by 5 bases and V by 3 bases; bases with no gene match: 5. Germline lookup yields CDR1 MDHEN and CDR2 SYDVKM. This CDR3 contains 14 residues. CDR3 amino acids: CASSLLQGANEQYF. The CDR3 DNA sequence: TGTGCCAGCAGTTTGCTACAGGGGGCTAACGAGCAGTACTTC. Complete variable domain (other parts from reference TRBV28 and TRBJ2-7): DVKVTQSSRYLVKRTGEKVFLECVQDMDHENMFWYRQDPGLGLRLIYFSYDVKMKEKGDIPEGYSVSREKKERFSLILESASTNQTSMYLCASSLLQGANEQYFGPGTRLTVT.

This clone was counted a single time. The chain carries TRBV6-5 and TRBJ2-4; tentatively, D is TRBD2 (5 bases). The V and J ends lost 0 bases and 6 bases respectively, with 12 bases between them. The CDR3 covers 15 residues. Germline values: CDR1 MNHEY, CDR2 SVGAGI. The CDR3 region has the DNA TGTGCCAGCAGTTACTCTAGAAGCGGTCGAAACATTCAGTACTTC. Its translation is CASSYSRSGRNIQYF.

This chain connects TRBV18 to TRBJ1-4, with D perhaps TRBD1 (6 bases). This CDR3 contains 17 residues. Trimming shortened V by 6 bases and J by 0 bases, and 17 bases separated the two germline ends. The germline CDR1 and CDR2 sequences are KGHSH and LQKENI. The CDR3 loop is CASSRQARTATNEKLFF. The CDR3 DNA reads TGTGCCAGCTCGAGACAGGCCCGAACTGCAACTAATGAAAAACTGTTTTTT.

This chain joins TRBV4-2 and TRBJ1-4, with 7 bases matching TRBD1. The CDR3 sequence is 13 residues long. The germline V gene has CDR1 LGHNA and CDR2 YNFKEQ. The ends lost 6 bases at V and 8 bases at J; junction bases unmatched: 6. In DNA, the CDR3 is TGTGCCAGCAGTGGCCAGGGGGAGGAAAAACTGTTTTTT. Protein product: CASSGQGEEKLFF.

The table lists this clone with a few counts. The rearrangement joins TRBV7-6 to TRBJ2-5, with 8 bases lining up with TRBD2. After removal of 6 bases from V and 3 bases from J, the junction contained 6 bases not matched to a gene. This CDR3 contains 14 residues. Germline-derived CDR1 and CDR2 are SGHVS and FNYEAQ. This CDR3 reads CASRPTSGEETQYF. The CDR3 bases are TGTGCCAGCAGGCCAACTAGCGGTGAAGAGACCCAGTACTTC.

As for this clone: The junction differs from germline at one of its ends, possibly a read error. Within the sample, other DNA sequences also encode this same CDR3. The V and J genes are TRBV30 and TRBJ2-2, with a tentative D call TRBD1 (6 bases). The germline V gene encodes CDR1 GTSNPN and CDR2 SVGIG (reference sequence). The CDR3 loop spans 12 amino acids. The CDR3 DNA sequence: TGCGCCTCCAGGGGTTACACCGGGGAGCTGTTTTTT. Translation: CASRGYTGELFF.

The V and J genes are TRBV5-1 and TRBJ1-2, with no clear D. Per germline, CDR1 SGHRS and CDR2 YFSETQ. The CDR3 extends over 12 amino acids. Trimming removed 2 bases from V and 8 bases from J, with 10 bases in between. In nucleotides, the CDR3 is TGCGCCAGCAGCTTCCAACGGGGAGGCTACACCTTC. This gives the protein CASSFQRGGYTF.

V gene TRBV28 combines with J gene TRBJ2-3, with 10 bases identical to TRBD2. From germline, CDR1 is MDHEN and CDR2 SYDVKM. V trimming: 5 bases; J trimming: 5 bases; junction bases outside the gene matches: 4. The CDR3 runs 14 residues. The CDR3 bases are TGTGCCAGCAGTGAGCGGGAGGGGAGAGATACGCAGTATTTT. It is translated as CASSEREGRDTQYF.

Regarding this clone: Other DNA variants within this sample encode the same CDR3. The rearrangement joins TRBV7-6 to TRBJ1-6; 10 bases match TRBD1. The CDR3 covers 16 residues. Germline values: CDR1 SGHVS, CDR2 FNYEAQ. V trimming: 5 bases; J trimming: 6 bases; junction bases outside the gene matches: 7. This CDR3 reads CASSERQGASNSPLHF. CDR3 DNA sequence: TGTGCCAGCAGCGAACGACAGGGGGCGAGTAATTCACCCCTCCACTTT.

The chain has TRBV7-2 and TRBJ1-5, with D possibly being TRBD1 (5 bases). The length of the CDR3 is 14 residues. Germline CDR1 and CDR2: SGHTA and FQGNSA. The germline V and J ends were trimmed by 5 bases and 4 bases, with 12 bases remaining between them. The CDR3: CASSTYRLNQPQHF. CDR3 coding DNA: TGTGCCAGCAGCACCTACAGGTTAAATCAGCCCCAGCATTTT.

The chain has TRBV28 and TRBJ2-7, with a weak D call TRBD2 (5 bases). Trimming took off 4 bases at V and 0 bases at J, with 13 bases between the two ends. Germline V CDR1 and CDR2: MDHEN, SYDVKM. This CDR3 contains 15 residues. The CDR3 reads CASSSHGVPSYEQYF. For the CDR3, the DNA is TGTGCCAGCAGTTCCCACGGGGTACCCTCCTACGAGCAGTACTTC.

The chain links TRBV10-3 to TRBJ2-7; 12 nucleotides match TRBD1. Germline values: CDR1 ENHRY, CDR2 SYGVKD. CDR3 size: 14 residues. V lost 5 bases and J lost 5; bases outside the gene matches: 4. The CDR3 coding sequence is TGTGCCATCAGTCCGGGACAGGGGGCCCACGAGCAGTACTTC. Translation gives CAISPGQGAHEQYF.

The chain joins TRBV7-6 to TRBJ2-1, with TRBD2 identical over 11 bases. From germline, CDR1 is SGHVS and CDR2 FNYEAQ. The V gene end was trimmed by 5 bases and the J gene end by 8 bases; junction bases not matched to a gene: 11. The CDR3 length is 16 residues. CDR3 amino acids: CASSPTSGRREDEQFF. Written as DNA, the CDR3 is TGTGCCAGCAGCCCCACTAGCGGGAGAAGAGAAGATGAGCAGTTCTTC.

The rearrangement joins TRBV2 to TRBJ1-2, with D unclear. CDR3 length: 12 amino acids. Trimming stripped 2 bases from V and 5 bases from J, with 6 bases between. Germline CDR1 is SNHLY and CDR2 is FYNNEI. The CDR3 nucleotides read TGTGCCAGCAGTGAAAGTCGGTATGGCTACACCTTC. This sequence encodes CASSESRYGYTF.

This chain joins TRBV11-2 and TRBJ1-1, with D unresolved. V gave up 3 bases and J gave up 1 base, with 6 bases separating them. Germline-derived CDR1 and CDR2 are SGHAT and FQNNGV. The CDR3 runs 13 residues. The CDR3 reads CASSLLQNTEAFF. For the CDR3, the DNA is TGTGCCAGCAGCTTGTTACAGAACACTGAAGCTTTCTTT.

V usage is TRBV11-2 and J usage is TRBJ1-1, with D tentatively TRBD1 (6 bases). In germline, CDR1 is SGHAT, CDR2 FQNNGV. The length of the CDR3 is 14 residues. The germline V and J ends were trimmed by 5 bases and 4 bases, with 14 bases remaining between them. CDR3 DNA: TGTGCCAGCAGCGCCTGGGAGACAGGCACTGAAGCTTTCTTT. Residues: CASSAWETGTEAFF.

The V gene is TRBV9, the J gene TRBJ1-3; unclear D gene. V gave up 0 bases and J gave up 4 bases, with 8 bases separating them. Germline V gives CDR1 SGDLS, CDR2 YYNGEE. CDR3 size: 14 residues. The CDR3 DNA follows: TGTGCCAGCAGCGTAGATCATGAGGGAAACACCATATATTTT. This translates into CASSVDHEGNTIYF.

The V call is TRBV5-1, the J call TRBJ1-1, with 7 positions matching TRBD1. The germline CDR1 and CDR2 sequences are SGHRS and YFSETQ. The CDR3 length is 18 residues. V trimming: 3 bases; J trimming: 4 bases; junction bases outside the gene matches: 18. This chain's CDR3 is CASSSNSDRAKPGTEAFF. The CDR3 nucleotides are TGCGCCAGCAGCTCGAACTCCGACAGGGCGAAACCGGGCACTGAAGCTTTCTTT.

This sequence joins TRBV27 and TRBJ2-3, with unresolved D. The V end was cut by 6 bases, the J end by 2 bases, with 12 bases between. The CDR3 has 14 residues. CDR1 is MNHEY and CDR2 is SMNVEV in the germline V gene (reference sequence). The CDR3 loop reads CASSRQISTDTQYF. CDR3 sequence (DNA): TGTGCCAGCAGCAGGCAGATATCCACAGATACGCAGTATTTT.

This clone was found a few times. The rearrangement joins TRBV7-9 to TRBJ2-1; a possible D gene is TRBD1 (6 bases). The CDR3 loop spans 16 amino acids. V lost 3 bases, J lost 8 bases, and 20 bases lay in between. Looked up from germline, CDR1 is SEHNR and CDR2 is FQNEAQ (reference sequence). The DNA for the CDR3 is TGTGCCAGCAGCTTTCCCCCCCAGGGGTTTGGGGATGAGCAGTTCTTC. This sequence encodes CASSFPPQGFGDEQFF. Looking up the rest from reference TRBV7-9 and TRBJ2-1 gives the full variable domain: DTGVSQNPRHKITKRGQNVTFRCDPISEHNRLYWYRQTLGQGPEFLTYFQNEAQLEKSRLLSDRFSAERPKGSFSTLEIQRTEQGDSAMYLCASSFPPQGFGDEQFFGPGTRLTVL.

This clone was seen more than once but under ten times. The chain carries TRBV21-1 and TRBJ2-7; TRBD1 was called by the table and not checked on the DNA. TRBV21-1 is a recognized pseudogene. The CDR3 is 17 residues long. The CDR3 coding sequence is TGTGCCAGCAGCACAAAGGTAAGACGCAGGGCCACCTACGAGCAGTACTTC. Encoded protein: CASSTKVRRRATYEQYF.

The rearrangement links TRBV28 to TRBJ2-7; weak D call: TRBD2 (6 bases). The CDR3 has 18 residues. V dropped 5 bases and J dropped 0 bases, with 23 bases sitting between them. The V gene's germline CDR1 is MDHEN and CDR2 SYDVKM. The CDR3 reads CASSRQGVWGLSSYEQYF. The DNA of the CDR3 is TGTGCCAGCAGTCGACAAGGCGTATGGGGACTCAGCTCCTACGAGCAGTACTTC.

This chain connects TRBV28 to TRBJ1-1, with a possible D match to TRBD1 (6 bases). The CDR3 has 18 amino acids. Between the trimmed V and J ends, which lost 5 bases and 1 base, there was a span of 23 bases. Germline CDR1 reads MDHEN; CDR2 reads SYDVKM. The CDR3 DNA reads TGTGCCAGCAGTGGGGGGGCGGGGGCAGGGAAAACGAACACTGAAGCTTTCTTT. Its translation is CASSGGAGAGKTNTEAFF.

This chain uses TRBV19 with TRBJ2-1; 7 positions match TRBD2. J was trimmed by 7 bases and V by 6 bases; bases with no gene match: 3. Per the germline V gene, CDR1 is LNHDA and CDR2 is SQIVND (reference sequence). The CDR3 contains 12 residues. The chain's CDR3 is CASSMGGNEQFF. In DNA form, the CDR3 reads TGTGCCAGTAGCATGGGAGGGAATGAGCAGTTCTTC.

The chain employs TRBV27 and TRBJ2-4; 14 nucleotides agree with TRBD2. Looked up from germline, CDR1 is MNHEY and CDR2 is SMNVEV (reference sequence). CDR3 length equals 17 residues. The V gene end was trimmed by 5 bases and the J gene end by 1 base; junction bases not matched to a gene: 4. The CDR3 DNA sequence: TGTGCCAGCAGTCCGACTAGCGGGGGGGTGGCCAAAAACATTCAGTACTTC. Translation: CASSPTSGGVAKNIQYF.